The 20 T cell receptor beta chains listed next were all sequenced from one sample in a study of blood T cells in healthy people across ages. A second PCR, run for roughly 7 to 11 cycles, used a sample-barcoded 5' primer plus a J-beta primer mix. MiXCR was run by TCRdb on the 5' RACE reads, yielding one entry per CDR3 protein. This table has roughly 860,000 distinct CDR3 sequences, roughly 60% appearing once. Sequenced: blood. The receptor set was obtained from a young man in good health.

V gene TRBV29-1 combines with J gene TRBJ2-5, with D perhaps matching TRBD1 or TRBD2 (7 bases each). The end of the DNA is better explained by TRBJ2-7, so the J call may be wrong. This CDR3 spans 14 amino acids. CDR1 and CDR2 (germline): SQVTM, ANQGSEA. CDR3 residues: CSVGGGQRAYEQYF. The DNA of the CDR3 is TGCAGCGTTGGGGGGGGACAGCGGGCCTACGAGCAGTACTTC.

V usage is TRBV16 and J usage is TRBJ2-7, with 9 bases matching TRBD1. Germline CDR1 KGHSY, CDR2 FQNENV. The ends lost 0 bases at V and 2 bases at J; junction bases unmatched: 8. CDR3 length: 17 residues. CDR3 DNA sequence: TGTGCCAGCAGCCAATCCGTTACAGGGGGCCGCGCCTACGAGCAGTACTTC. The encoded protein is CASSQSVTGGRAYEQYF.

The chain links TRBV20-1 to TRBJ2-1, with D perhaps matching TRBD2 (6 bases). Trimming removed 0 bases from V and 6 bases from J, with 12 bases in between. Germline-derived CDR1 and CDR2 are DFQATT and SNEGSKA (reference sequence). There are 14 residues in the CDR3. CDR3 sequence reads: CSARDRLEGNEQFF. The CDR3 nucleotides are TGCAGTGCTAGAGACAGACTAGAAGGCAATGAGCAGTTCTTC.

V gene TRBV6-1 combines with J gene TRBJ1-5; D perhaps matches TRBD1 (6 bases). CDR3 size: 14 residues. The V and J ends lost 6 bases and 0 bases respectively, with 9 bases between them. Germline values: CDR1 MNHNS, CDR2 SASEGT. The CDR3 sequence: CASSGQSSNQPQHF. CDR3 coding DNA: TGTGCCAGCAGCGGACAGTCTAGCAATCAGCCCCAGCATTTT.

The DNA for the CDR3 is TGCGCCAGCAGCACCCGGACAGGGGCAAAGGATGAGCAGTTCTTC. Translating gives CASSTRTGAKDEQFF. The gene calls are TRBV5-1 and TRBJ2-1, with 9 nucleotides matching TRBD1. Germline CDR1 SGHRS, CDR2 YFSETQ. The length of the CDR3 is 15 residues. V lost 4 bases and J lost 8; bases outside the gene matches: 10.

CDR3 bases: TGCGCCAGCAGCTTGGGACTAGCTCCACTCCAAGAGACCCAGTACTTC. It encodes CASSLGLAPLQETQYF. The V call is TRBV5-1, the J call TRBJ2-5, with 7 nucleotides matching TRBD2. The ends lost 0 bases at V and 1 base at J; junction bases unmatched: 6. Germline CDR1 SGHRS, CDR2 YFSETQ. The CDR3 covers 16 residues.

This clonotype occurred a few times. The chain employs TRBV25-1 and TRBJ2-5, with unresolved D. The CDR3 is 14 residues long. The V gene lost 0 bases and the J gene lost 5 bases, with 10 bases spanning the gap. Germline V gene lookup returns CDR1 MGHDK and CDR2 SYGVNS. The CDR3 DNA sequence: TGTGCCAGCAGTGAATATAACCCGAAGGAGACCCAGTACTTC. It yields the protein CASSEYNPKETQYF.

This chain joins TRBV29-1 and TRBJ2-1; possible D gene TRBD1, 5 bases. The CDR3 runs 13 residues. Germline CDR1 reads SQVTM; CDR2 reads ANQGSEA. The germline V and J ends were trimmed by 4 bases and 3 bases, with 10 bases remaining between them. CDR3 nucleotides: TGCAGCGTTGGTCAGGGCCTCTACAATGAGCAGTTCTTC. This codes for CSVGQGLYNEQFF.

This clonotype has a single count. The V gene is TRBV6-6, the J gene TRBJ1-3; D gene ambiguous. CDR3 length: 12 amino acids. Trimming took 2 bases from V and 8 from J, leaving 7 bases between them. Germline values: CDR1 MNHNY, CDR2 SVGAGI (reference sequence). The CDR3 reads CASSYGRDTIYF. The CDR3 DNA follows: TGTGCCAGCAGTTACGGGCGGGACACCATATATTTT.

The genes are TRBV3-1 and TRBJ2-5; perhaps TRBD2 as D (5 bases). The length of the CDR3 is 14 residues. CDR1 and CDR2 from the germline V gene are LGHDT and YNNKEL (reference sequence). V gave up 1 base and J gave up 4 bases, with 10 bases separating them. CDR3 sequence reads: CASSQGTARETQYF. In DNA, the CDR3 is TGTGCCAGCAGCCAAGGGACTGCTCGAGAGACCCAGTACTTC.

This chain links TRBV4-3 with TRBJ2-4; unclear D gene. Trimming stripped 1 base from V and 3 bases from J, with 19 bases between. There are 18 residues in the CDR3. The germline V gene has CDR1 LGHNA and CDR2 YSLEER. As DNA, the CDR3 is TGCGCCAGCAGCCAAGGGGCCGGTACCCCAGAGGTCAAAAACATTCAGTACTTC. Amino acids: CASSQGAGTPEVKNIQYF.

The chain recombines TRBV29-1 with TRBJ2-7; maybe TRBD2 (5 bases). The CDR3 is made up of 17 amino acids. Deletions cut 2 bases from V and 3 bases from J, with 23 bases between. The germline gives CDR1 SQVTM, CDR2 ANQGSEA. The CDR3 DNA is TGCAGCGTTGAATTTGCGGCCCCCGGGATGAGGAGCTACGAGCAGTACTTC. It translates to CSVEFAAPGMRSYEQYF.

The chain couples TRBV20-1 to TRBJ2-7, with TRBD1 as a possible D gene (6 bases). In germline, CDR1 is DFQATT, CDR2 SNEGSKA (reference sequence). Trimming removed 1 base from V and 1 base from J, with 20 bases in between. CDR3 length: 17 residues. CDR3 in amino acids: CSARGIAQGHPSYEQYF. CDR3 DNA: TGCAGTGCTAGAGGAATAGCACAGGGACACCCTTCCTACGAGCAGTACTTC.

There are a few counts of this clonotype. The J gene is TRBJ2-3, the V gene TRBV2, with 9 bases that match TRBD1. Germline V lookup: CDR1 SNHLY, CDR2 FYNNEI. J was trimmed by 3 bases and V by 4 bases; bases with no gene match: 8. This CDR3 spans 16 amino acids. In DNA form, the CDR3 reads TGTGCCAGCAGTGGGACTACCGGGACAGGGACAGATACGCAGTATTTT. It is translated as CASSGTTGTGTDTQYF.

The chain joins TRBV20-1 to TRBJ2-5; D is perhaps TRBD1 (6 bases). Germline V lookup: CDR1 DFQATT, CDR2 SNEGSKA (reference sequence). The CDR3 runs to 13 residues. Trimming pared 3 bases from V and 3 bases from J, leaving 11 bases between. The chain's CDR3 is CSARGAGKETQYF. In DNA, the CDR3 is TGCAGTGCTAGGGGGGCCGGGAAAGAGACCCAGTACTTC.

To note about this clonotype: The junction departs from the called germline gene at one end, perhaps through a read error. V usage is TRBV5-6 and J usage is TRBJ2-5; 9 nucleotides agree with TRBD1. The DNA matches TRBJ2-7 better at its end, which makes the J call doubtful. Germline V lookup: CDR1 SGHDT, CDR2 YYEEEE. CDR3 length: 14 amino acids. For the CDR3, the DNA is TGTACCAGCAGCTCGGTGACAGGGGGCTACGAGCAGTACTTC. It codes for CTSSSVTGGYEQYF.

The CDR3 is CAISDGRNTEAFF. CDR3 coding DNA: TGTGCCATCAGTGACGGTCGGAACACTGAAGCTTTCTTT. The V call is TRBV10-3, the J call TRBJ1-1; D unclear. Germline loops: CDR1 ENHRY, CDR2 SYGVKD. The CDR3 loop spans 13 amino acids. V was clipped by 3 bases and J by 1 base, with 6 bases between them.

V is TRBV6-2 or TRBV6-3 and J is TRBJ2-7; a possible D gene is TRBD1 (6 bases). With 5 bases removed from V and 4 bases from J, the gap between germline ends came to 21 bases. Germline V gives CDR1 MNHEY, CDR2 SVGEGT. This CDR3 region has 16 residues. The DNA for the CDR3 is TGTGCCAGCAGTAGCGACGGGACAATAGCCCCATACGAGCAGTACTTC. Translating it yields CASSSDGTIAPYEQYF.

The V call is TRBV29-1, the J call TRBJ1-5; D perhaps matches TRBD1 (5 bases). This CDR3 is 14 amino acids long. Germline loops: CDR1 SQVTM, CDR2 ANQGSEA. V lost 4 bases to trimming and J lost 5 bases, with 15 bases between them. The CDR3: CSVAIGGGDQPQHF. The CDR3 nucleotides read TGCAGCGTTGCCATTGGGGGAGGGGATCAGCCCCAGCATTTT.

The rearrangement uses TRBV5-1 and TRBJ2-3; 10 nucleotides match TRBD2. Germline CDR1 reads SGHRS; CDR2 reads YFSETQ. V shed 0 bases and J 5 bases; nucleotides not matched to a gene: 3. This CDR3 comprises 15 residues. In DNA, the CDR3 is TGCGCCAGCAGCTTGGGACTAGCGGGCCGAGATACGCAGTATTTT. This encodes CASSLGLAGRDTQYF.